This TCR beta chain came from a study of follicular helper T cells after annual influenza vaccination listed by TCRdb under 2017. Turning to the overall study: After each seasonal influenza vaccination, blood samples were collected on days 0, 7 and 28. To look at recall of cTfh clones, some subjects were tracked through successive annual vaccinations covering the 2013-2014, 2014-2015 and 2015-2016 seasons. One week after vaccination, a second recruited cohort of 12 subjects (Table S1) displayed a similar ICOS+CD38+ cTfh response. Multi-year samples were available from six subjects, with four subjects covering two vaccination seasons and two subjects covering three seasons. Samples from 2013-2014 were cryopreserved, whereas samples from about 2015 were processed immediately after collection.

The trim is 7 bases for V and 5 bases for J, with a gap of 11 bases between the germline ends. The germline V gene encodes CDR1 LNHDA and CDR2 SQIVND (reference sequence). There are 12 amino acids in the CDR3, from cysteine to phenylalanine inclusive. This entry keeps only the CDR3 DNA: 36 bases, framed from base 1. Libraries were constructed by the immunoSEQ multiplex PCR assay. Adaptive Biotechnologies carried out TCRB amplification, library preparation, sequencing and preliminary bioinformatics at Survey level resolution. For TCRB sequencing, genomic DNA from the sorted cTfh populations was amplified by multiplex PCR. In the original analysis: Clonality was computed in R as 1 minus normalized Shannon entropy; the Gini index was calculated with the R package ineq. Overlap score was defined as the summed counts of shared sequences divided by the total counts of all sequences in both compared samples. The significance of shared clonotypes was tested with Fisher's exact test, assuming a theoretical repertoire of 10^7 TCRB sequences. This immuneACCESS table, as held by TCRdb, lists in-frame sequences with V and J called but not all clones. Of the missing ones, under half trace to an unresolved V gene in checked studies; the others have no known cause. The V and J calls and clone size are taken from that table; D and trimming were inferred from the DNA. In this sample the table shows about 9,200 clones, roughly 80% of which occur a single time. Of the sample, less than 4.5% is held by the ten largest clones.

The sample's time point label is to be understood as: 2015-2016 season, pre-vaccination. Adults were given seasonal inactivated influenza vaccine (Fluvarix), and sorted blood CD4 subsets were followed by TCRB sequencing before and after vaccination. Subjects were considered eligible if community-dwelling and if influenza vaccine had not been received in the prior 6 months. Exclusions included influenza vaccine contraindications, substance abuse, HIV/AIDS, active malignancy, immunomodulatory medication and active illness such as respiratory infection. Per time point, between about 35 and 100 mL of blood was sampled. Circulating Tfh were defined as non-naive CD4+CXCR5+PD-1+ cells, and these cells were sorted into ICOS+CD38+ and ICOS-CD38- fractions. PBMC were isolated using Ficoll-Paque PLUS or SepMate separation. Before DNA was extracted, the cell subsets were sorted from PBMC using a BD FACS Aria.

This clone was counted a few times. Its antigen is not yet known. Base qualities are missing; no much larger clone stands one base away. Findings and caveats that apply to the study as a whole: ICOS+CD38+ cTfh clonality correlated with the frequency of that population, and its change correlated with the change in circulating plasmablast frequency. Day 7 ICOS+CD38+ clones were most often found later in ICOS-CD38- cTfh, suggesting that subset may serve as a memory reservoir. Productive TCRB sequences were recovered from only roughly 8.5-20% of analyzed cells, so rare clonotypes could not be sampled. With successive annual vaccinations, a recurrent oligoclonal ICOS+CD38+ cTfh response was recalled, and this response contained tetramer and AIM influenza-specific clonotypes.

The material was CXCR5+ CD38- circulating T follicular helper cells from blood, obtained on the day of influenza vaccination. In light of the paper, this sample's cell subset or site label describes: circulating Tfh, non-naive CD4+CXCR5+PD-1+ (ICOS+CD38+ or ICOS-CD38-). The receptor comes from an adult who received the influenza vaccine. The chain links TRBV19 with TRBJ1-2, and TRBD1 may be the D gene, going by 5 matching bases. The DNA reads as follows: TGTGCCAGTATGGGGCCCATATATGGCTACACCTTC. This sequence encodes CASMGPIYGYTF.